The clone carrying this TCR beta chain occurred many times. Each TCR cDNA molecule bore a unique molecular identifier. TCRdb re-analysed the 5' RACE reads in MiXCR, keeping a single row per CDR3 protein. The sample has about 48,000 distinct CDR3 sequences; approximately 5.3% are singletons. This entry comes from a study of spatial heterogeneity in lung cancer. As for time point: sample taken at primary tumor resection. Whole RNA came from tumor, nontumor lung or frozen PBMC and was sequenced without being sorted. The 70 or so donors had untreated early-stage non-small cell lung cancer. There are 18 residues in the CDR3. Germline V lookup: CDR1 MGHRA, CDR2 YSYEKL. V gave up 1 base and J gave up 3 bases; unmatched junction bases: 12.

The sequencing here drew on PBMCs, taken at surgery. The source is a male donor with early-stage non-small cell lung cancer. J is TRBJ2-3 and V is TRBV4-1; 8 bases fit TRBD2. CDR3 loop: CASSQALSAGVGTDTQYF. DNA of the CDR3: TGCGCCAGCAGCCAAGCACTCTCAGCGGGAGTAGGAACAGATACGCAGTATTTT.